This TCR beta chain was profiled in a study of blood T cells in healthy people across ages. Broader study findings: In older individuals, TCR beta diversity per million T cells was lower, falling roughly linearly with age.

Germline-derived CDR1 and CDR2 are MDHEN and SYDVKM. The V gene lost 6 bases and the J gene lost 2 bases, with 9 bases spanning the gap. The CDR3 is 13 amino acids. This clonotype was seen a few times. The antigen is unknown. The use of a sample-barcoded 5' primer and a J-beta primer mix characterized a second PCR of about 6 to 12 cycles. Per sample, CDR3-containing paired-end reads numbered at least 3 million. MiXCR was run by TCRdb on the 5' RACE reads, yielding one entry per CDR3 protein. The sample lists about 780,000 distinct CDR3 sequences; more than 25% were seen once. Each of the donors had roughly 9.4 milliliters of peripheral blood drawn into EDTA-treated Vacutainer tubes. These data were also filed under a second study, of T cells of mothers and their children. Per that study: Related and unrelated pairs show TCR recombination output that thymic selection shapes similarly.

The sample was blood. This chain links TRBV28 with TRBJ2-3, with D unclear. The clonotype comes from a boy aged 10-17 years in good health. In nucleotides, the CDR3 is TGTGCCAGCAGCACACCCCACACAGATACGCAGTATTTT. Its protein is CASSTPHTDTQYF. Full variable domain (remainder filled in from reference TRBV28 and TRBJ2-3): DVKVTQSSRYLVKRTGEKVFLECVQDMDHENMFWYRQDPGLGLRLIYFSYDVKMKEKGDIPEGYSVSREKKERFSLILESASTNQTSMYLCASSTPHTDTQYFGPGTRLTVL.